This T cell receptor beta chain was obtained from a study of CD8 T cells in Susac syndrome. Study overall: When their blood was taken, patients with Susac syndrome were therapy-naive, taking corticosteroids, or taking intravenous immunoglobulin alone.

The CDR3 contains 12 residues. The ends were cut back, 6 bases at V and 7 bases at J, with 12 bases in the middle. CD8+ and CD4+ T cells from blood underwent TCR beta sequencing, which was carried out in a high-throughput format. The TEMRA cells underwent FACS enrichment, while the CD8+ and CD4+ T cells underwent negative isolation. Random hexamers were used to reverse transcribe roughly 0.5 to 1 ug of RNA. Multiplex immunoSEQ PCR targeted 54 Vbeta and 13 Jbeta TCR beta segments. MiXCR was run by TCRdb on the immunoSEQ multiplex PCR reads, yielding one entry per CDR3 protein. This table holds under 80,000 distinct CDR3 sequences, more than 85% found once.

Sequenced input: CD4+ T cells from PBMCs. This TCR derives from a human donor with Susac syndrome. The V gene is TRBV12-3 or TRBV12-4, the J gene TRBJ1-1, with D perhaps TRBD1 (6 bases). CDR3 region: CASSPGQYEAFF. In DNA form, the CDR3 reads TGTGCCAGCAGCCCTGGACAGTATGAAGCTTTCTTT.